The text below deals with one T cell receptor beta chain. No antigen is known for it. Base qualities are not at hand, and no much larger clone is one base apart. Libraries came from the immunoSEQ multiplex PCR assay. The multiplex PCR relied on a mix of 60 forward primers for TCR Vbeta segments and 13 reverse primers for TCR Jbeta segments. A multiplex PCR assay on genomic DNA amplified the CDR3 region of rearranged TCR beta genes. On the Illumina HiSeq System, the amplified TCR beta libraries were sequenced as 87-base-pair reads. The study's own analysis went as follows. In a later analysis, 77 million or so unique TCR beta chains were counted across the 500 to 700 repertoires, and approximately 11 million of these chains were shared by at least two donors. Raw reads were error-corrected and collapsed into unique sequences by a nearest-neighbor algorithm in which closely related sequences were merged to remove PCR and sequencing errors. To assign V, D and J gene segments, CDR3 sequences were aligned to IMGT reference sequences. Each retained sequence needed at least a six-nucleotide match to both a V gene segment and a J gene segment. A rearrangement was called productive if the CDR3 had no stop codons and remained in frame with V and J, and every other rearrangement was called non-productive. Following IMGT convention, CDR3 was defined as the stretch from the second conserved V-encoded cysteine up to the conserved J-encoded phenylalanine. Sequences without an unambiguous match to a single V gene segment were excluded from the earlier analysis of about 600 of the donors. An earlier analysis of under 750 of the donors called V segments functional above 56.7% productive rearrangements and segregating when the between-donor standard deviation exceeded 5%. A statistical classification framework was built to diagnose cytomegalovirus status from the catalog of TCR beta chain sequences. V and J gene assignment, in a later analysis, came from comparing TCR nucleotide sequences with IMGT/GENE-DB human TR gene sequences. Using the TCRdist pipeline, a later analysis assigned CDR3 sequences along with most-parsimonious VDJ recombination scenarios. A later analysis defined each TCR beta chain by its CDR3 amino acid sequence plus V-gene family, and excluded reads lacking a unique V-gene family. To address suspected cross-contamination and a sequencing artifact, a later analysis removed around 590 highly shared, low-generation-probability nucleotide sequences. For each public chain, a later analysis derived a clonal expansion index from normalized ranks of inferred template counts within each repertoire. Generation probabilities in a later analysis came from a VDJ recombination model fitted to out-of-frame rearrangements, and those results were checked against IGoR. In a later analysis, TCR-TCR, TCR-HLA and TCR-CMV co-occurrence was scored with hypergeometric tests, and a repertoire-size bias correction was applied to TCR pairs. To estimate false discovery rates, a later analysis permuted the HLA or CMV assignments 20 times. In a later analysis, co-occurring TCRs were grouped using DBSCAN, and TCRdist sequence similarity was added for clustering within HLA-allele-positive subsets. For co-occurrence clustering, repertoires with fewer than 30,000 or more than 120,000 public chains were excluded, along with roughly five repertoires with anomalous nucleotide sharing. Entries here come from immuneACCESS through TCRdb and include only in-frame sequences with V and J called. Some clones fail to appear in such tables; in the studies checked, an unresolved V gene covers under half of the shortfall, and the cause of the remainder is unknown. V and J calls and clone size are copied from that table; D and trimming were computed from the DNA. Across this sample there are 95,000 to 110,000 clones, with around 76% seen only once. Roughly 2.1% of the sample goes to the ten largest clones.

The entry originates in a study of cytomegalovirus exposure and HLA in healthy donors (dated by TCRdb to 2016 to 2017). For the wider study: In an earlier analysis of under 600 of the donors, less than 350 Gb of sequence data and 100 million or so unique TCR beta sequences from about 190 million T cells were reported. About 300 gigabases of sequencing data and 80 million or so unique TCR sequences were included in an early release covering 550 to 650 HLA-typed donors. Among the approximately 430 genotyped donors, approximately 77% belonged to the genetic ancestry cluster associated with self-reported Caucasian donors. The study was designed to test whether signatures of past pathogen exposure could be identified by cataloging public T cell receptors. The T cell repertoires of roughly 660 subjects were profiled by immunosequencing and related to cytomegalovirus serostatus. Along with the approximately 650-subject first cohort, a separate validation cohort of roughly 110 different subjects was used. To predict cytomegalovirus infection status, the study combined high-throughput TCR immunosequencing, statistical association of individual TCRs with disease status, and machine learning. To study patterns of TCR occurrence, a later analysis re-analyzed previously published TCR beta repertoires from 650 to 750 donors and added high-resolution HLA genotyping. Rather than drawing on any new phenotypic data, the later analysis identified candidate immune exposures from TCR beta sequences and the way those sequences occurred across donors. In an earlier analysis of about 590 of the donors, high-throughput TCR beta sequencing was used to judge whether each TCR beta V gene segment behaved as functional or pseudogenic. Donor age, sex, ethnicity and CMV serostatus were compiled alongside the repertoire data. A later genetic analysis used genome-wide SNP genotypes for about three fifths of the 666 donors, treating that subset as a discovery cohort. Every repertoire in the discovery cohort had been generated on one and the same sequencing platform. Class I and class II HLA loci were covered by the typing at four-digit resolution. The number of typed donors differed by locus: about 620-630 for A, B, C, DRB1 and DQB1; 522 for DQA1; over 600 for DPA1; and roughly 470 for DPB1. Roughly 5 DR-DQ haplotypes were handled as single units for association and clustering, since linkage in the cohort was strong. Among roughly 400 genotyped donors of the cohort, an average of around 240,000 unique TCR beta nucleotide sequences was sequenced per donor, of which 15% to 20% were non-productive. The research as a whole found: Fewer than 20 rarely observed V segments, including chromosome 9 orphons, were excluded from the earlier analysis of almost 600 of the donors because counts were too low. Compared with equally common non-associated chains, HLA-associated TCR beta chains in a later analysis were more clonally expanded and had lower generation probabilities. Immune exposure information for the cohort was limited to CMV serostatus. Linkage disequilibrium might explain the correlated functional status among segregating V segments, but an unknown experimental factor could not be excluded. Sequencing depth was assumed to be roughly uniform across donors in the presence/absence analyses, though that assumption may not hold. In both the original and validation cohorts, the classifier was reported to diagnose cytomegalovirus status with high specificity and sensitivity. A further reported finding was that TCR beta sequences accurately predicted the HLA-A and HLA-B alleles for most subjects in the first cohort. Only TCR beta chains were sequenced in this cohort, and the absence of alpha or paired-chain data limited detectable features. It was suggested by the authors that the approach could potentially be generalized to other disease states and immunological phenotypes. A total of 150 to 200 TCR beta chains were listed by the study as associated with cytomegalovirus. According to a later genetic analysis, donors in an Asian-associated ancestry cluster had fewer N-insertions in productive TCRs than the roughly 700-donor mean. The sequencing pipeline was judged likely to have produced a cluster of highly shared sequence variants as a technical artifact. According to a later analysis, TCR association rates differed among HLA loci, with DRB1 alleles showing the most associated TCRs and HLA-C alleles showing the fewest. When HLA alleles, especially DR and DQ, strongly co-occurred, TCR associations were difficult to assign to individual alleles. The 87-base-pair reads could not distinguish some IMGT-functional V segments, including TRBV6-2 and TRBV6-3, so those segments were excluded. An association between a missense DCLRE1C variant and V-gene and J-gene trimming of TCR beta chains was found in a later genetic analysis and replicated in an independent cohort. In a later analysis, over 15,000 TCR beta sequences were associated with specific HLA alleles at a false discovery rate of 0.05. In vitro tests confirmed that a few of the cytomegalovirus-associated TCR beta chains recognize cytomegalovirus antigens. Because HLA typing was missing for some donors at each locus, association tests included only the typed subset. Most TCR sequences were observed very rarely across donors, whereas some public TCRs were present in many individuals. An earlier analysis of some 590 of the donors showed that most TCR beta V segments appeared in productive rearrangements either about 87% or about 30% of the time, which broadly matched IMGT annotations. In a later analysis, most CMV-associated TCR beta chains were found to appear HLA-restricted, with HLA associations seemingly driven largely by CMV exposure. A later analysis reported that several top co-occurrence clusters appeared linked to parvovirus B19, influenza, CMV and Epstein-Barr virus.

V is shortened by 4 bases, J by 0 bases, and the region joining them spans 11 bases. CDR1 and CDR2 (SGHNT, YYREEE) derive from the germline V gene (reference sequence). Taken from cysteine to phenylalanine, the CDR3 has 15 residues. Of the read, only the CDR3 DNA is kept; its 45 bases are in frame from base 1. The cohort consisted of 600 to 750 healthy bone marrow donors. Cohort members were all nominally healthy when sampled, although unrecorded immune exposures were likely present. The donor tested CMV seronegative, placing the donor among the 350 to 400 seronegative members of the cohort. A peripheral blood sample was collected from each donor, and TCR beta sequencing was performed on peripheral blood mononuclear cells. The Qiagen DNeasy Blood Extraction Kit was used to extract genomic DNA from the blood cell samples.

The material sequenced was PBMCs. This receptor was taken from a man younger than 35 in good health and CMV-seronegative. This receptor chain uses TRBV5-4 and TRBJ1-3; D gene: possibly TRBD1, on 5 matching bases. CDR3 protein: CASSGYQGSGNTIYF. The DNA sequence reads TGTGCCAGCAGCGGATATCAGGGCTCTGGAAACACCATATATTTT.